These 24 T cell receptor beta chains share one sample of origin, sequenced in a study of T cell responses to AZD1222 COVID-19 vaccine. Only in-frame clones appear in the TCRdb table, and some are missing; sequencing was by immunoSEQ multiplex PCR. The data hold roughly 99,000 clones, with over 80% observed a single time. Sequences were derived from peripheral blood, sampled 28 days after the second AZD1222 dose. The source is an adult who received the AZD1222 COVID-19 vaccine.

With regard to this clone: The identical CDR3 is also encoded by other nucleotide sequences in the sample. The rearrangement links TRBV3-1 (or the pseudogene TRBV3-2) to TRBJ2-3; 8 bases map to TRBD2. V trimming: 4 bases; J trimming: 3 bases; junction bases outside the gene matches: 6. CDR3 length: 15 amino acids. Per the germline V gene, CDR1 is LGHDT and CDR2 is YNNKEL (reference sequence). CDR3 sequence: CASSPTSGSTDTQYF. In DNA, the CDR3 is TGTGCCAGCAGCCCTACTAGCGGTTCTACAGATACGCAGTATTTT.

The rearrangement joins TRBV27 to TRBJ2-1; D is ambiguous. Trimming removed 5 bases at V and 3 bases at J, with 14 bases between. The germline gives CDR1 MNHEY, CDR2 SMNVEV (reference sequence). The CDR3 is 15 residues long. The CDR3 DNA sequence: TGTGCCAGCAGTACTTCCCGAGACCTCTACAATGAGCAGTTCTTC. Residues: CASSTSRDLYNEQFF.

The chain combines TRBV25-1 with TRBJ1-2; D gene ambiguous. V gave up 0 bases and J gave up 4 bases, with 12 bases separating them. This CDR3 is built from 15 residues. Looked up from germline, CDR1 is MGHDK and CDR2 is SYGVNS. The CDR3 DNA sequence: TGTGCCAGCAGTGAATATAGTCCGGGAGTCTATGGCTACACCTTC. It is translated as CASSEYSPGVYGYTF.

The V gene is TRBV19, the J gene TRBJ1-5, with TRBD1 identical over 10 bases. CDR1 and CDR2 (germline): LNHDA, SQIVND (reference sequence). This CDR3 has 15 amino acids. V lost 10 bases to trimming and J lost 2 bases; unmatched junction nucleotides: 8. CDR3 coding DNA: TGTGCCACCCAGGGACAGGGGCTCGGCAATCAGCCCCAGCATTTT. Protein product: CATQGQGLGNQPQHF.

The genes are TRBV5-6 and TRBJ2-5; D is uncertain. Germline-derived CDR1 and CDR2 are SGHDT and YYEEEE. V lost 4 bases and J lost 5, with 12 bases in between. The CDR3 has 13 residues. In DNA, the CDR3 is TGTGCCAGCAGCAACTCTGCTGCGGAGACCCAGTACTTC. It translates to CASSNSAAETQYF. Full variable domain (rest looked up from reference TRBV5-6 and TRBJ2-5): DAGVTQSPTHLIKTRGQQVTLRCSPKSGHDTVSWYQQALGQGPQFIFQYYEEEERQRGNFPDRFSGHQFPNYSSELNVNALLLGDSALYLCASSNSAAETQYFGPGTRLLVL.

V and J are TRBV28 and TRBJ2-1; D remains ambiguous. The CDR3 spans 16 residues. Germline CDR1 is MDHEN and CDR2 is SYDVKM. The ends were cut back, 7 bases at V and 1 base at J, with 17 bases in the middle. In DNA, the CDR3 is TGTGCCAGCACCTCGGCCGGAGCTACGTCCTACAATGAGCAGTTCTTC. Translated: CASTSAGATSYNEQFF.

The CDR3 protein is CASSWDSNQPQHF. The CDR3 nucleotides are TGTGCCAGCAGCTGGGACAGCAATCAGCCCCAGCATTTT. This sequence joins TRBV28 and TRBJ1-5; tentatively, D is TRBD1 (5 bases). V lost 6 bases, J lost 1 base, and 7 bases lay in between. From germline, CDR1 is MDHEN and CDR2 SYDVKM. This CDR3 comprises 13 residues. Combining the CDR3 with reference TRBV28 and TRBJ1-5 gives the whole variable domain DVKVTQSSRYLVKRTGEKVFLECVQDMDHENMFWYRQDPGLGLRLIYFSYDVKMKEKGDIPEGYSVSREKKERFSLILESASTNQTSMYLCASSWDSNQPQHFGDGTRLSIL.

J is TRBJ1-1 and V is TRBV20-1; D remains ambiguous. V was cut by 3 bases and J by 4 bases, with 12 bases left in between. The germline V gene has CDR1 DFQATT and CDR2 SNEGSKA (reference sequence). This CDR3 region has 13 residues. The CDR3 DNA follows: TGCAGTGCTAGTTACCCCCGGGTCACTGAAGCTTTCTTT. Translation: CSASYPRVTEAFF.

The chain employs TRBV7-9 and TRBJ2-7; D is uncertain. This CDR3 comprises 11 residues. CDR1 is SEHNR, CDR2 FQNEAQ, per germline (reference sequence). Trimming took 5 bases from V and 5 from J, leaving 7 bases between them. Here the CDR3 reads CASSPGHEQYF. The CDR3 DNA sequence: TGTGCCAGCAGCCCCGGCCACGAGCAGTACTTC.

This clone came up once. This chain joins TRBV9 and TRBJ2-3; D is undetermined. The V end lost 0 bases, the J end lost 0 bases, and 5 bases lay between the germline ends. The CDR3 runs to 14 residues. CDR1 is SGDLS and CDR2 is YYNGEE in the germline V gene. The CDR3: CASSVASSTDTQYF. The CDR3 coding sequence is TGTGCCAGCAGCGTAGCCTCTAGCACAGATACGCAGTATTTT.

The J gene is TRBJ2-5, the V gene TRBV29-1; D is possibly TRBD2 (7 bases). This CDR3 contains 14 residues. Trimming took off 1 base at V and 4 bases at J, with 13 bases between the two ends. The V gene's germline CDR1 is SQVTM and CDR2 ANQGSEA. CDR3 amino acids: CSVEGEGGRETQYF. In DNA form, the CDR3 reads TGCAGCGTTGAAGGGGAGGGGGGAAGAGAGACCCAGTACTTC.

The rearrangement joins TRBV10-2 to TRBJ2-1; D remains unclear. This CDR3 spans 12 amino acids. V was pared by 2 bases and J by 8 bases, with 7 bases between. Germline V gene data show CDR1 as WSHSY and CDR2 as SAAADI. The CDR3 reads CASSETPYEQFF. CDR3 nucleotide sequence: TGCGCCAGCAGTGAGACCCCCTATGAGCAGTTCTTC.

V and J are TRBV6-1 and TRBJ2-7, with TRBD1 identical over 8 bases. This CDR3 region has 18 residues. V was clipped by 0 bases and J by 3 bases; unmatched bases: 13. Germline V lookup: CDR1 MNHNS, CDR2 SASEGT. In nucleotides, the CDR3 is TGTGCCAGCAGTGAAGCGGGACAGGCCTACGGATTTTTCTACGAGCAGTACTTC. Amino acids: CASSEAGQAYGFFYEQYF.

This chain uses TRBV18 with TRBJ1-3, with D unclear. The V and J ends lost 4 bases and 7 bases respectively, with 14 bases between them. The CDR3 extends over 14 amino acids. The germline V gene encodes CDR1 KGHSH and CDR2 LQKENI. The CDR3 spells CASSLDQRRNTIYF. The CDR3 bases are TGTGCCAGCTCACTTGACCAACGCCGTAACACCATATATTTT.

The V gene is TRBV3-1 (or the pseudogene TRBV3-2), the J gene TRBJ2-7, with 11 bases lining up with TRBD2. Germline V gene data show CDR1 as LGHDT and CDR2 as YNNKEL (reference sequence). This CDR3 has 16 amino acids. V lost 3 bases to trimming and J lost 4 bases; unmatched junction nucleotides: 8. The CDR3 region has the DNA TGTGCCAGCAGCCAGAAAGGGACTAGCGGTTTATACGAGCAGTACTTC. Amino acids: CASSQKGTSGLYEQYF.

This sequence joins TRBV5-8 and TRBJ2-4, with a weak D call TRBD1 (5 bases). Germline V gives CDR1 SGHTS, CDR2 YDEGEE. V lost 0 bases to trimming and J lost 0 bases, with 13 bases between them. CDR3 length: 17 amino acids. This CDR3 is CASSLGTGYLAKNIQYF. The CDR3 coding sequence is TGTGCCAGCAGCTTGGGAACAGGTTACCTAGCCAAAAACATTCAGTACTTC.

CDR3 nucleotides: TGTGCCAGCCAAAGCTCCGGCGAGCAGTACTTC. Its protein product is CASQSSGEQYF. The genes are TRBV6-5 and TRBJ2-7, with D unclear. Trimming shortened V by 8 bases and J by 6 bases, and 11 bases separated the two germline ends. The length of the CDR3 is 11 residues. CDR1 MNHEY and CDR2 SVGAGI come from the germline V gene.

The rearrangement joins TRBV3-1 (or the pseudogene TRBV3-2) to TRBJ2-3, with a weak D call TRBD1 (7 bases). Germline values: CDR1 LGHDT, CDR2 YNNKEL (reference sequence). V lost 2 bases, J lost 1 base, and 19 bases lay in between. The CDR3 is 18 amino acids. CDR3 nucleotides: TGTGCCAGCAGCCAAAAATTTGGAGGGGGCGGAGGCACAGATACGCAGTATTTT. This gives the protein CASSQKFGGGGGTDTQYF.

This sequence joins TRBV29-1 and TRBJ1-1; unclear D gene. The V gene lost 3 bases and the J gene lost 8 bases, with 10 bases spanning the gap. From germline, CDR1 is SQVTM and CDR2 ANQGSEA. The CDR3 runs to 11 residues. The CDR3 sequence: CSVDVALEAFF. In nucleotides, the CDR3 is TGCAGCGTTGATGTGGCCTTGGAAGCTTTCTTT.

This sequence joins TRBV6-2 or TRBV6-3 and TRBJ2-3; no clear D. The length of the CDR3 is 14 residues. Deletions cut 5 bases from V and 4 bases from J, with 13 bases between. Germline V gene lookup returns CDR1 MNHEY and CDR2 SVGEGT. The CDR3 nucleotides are TGTGCCAGCAGTGCCTCCCAGGAGTCAGATACGCAGTATTTT. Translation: CASSASQESDTQYF.

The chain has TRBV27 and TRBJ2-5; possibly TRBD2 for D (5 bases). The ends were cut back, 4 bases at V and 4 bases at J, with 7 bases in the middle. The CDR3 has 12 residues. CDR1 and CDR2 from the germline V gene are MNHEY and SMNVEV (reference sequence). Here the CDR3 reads CASSSRGETQYF. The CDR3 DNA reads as TGTGCCAGCAGTTCCCGGGGAGAGACCCAGTACTTC.

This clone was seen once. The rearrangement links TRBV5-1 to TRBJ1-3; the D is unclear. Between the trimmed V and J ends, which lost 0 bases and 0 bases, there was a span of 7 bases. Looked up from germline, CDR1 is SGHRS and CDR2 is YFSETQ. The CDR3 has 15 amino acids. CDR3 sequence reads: CASSLGSSSGNTIYF. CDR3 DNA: TGCGCCAGCAGCTTGGGATCGAGCTCTGGAAACACCATATATTTT.

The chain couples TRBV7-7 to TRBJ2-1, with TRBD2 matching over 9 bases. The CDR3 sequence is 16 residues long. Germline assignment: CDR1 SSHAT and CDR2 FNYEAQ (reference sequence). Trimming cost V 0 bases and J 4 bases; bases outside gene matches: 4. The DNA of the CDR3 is TGTGCCAGCAGCTTAGCCAGCGGGGGGCTATACAATGAGCAGTTCTTC. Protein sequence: CASSLASGGLYNEQFF.

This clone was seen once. CDR3 sequence reads: CATSRPDRGYDEKLFF. The CDR3 DNA sequence: TGTGCCACCAGCAGACCCGACAGGGGCTACGATGAAAAACTGTTTTTT. The chain has TRBV15 and TRBJ1-4; 8 bases map to TRBD1. CDR1 is LNHNV and CDR2 is YYDKDF in the germline V gene (reference sequence). This CDR3 spans 16 amino acids. The V segment lost 2 bases and the J segment 6 bases; nucleotides outside the gene matches: 8.